This T cell receptor (beta chain) is from a study of cytomegalovirus exposure and HLA in healthy donors. On the study more broadly: Around 180 million T cells yielded 117 million unique TCR beta sequences in earlier analysis.

Broader study findings: Later analysis suggested links between common viral pathogens and several top significant clusters. Other equally common chains were less clonally expanded than HLA-associated TCR beta chains, a later analysis showed.

On this clone itself: The antigen is unknown.

Per germline, CDR1 SGHDN and CDR2 FVKESK. This CDR3 has 13 residues. With 2 bases removed from V and 1 base from J, the gap between germline ends came to 5 bases. With 60 Vbeta and 13 Jbeta primers, the PCR was carried out. Only in-frame clones appear in the TCRdb table, and some are missing; sequencing was by immunoSEQ multiplex PCR. The sample has approximately 160,000 clones; 77% are singletons. V and J are TRBV14 and TRBJ1-2; D gene uncertain. The origin of this receptor is a male donor in good health and CMV-seropositive. Source material: PBMCs. The CDR3: CASSQSRNYGYTF. CDR3 coding DNA: TGTGCCAGCAGCCAATCGCGTAACTATGGCTACACCTTC.